This entry concerns a single T cell receptor beta chain. This entry comes from a study of blood T cell repertoires in COVID-19. Study background: From the United States, Italy and Spain came samples of acute and convalescent COVID-19.

This CDR3 is 17 amino acids long. With 4 bases clipped from V and 6 bases from J, the junction kept 9 bases outside the gene matches. Germline V CDR1 and CDR2: PRHDT, FYEKMQ (reference sequence). As handled by the study authors: Nucleated cell counts were estimated from reference gene primer amplification. Sequencing was performed with immunoSEQ multiplex PCR; in TCRdb, only in-frame clones are kept and a portion is missing. V and J calls and clone size are those listed in that table; D and trimming were worked out from the DNA. The profile shows 120,000 or so clones, 85% to 90% of them singletons. Sequencing was carried out using peripheral blood. The clonotype was recovered from a man aged 70-80 years who had recovered from COVID-19. The chain carries TRBV13 and TRBJ2-3; 14 nucleotides match TRBD2. CDR3 sequence reads: CASSYWTSGRSSDTQYF. The CDR3 DNA sequence: TGTGCCAGCAGCTATTGGACTAGCGGGAGGTCGTCGGATACGCAGTATTTT.